A single sample gave rise to the 28 T cell receptor beta chains below, sequenced in a study of OX40 agonist ivuxolimab in advanced cancers. Sequenced by immunoSEQ multiplex PCR; TCRdb stores in-frame clones only, minus some. The table has about 36,000 clones, about 80% seen once. Sample: CD4+ or CD8+ T cells sorted from blood, taken in a trial of the OX40 agonist ivuxolimab. The receptors stem from an adult with an advanced solid tumor such as melanoma, head and neck, liver or kidney cancer.

This chain uses TRBV4-1 with TRBJ2-2; D is perhaps TRBD2 (6 bases). With 1 base removed from V and 4 bases from J, the gap between germline ends came to 7 bases. In germline, CDR1 is MGHRA, CDR2 YSYEKL. The CDR3 sequence is 14 residues long. The CDR3 loop is CASSQGGVTGELFF. The CDR3 region has the DNA TGCGCCAGCAGCCAAGGCGGGGTCACCGGGGAGCTGTTTTTT.

The chain carries TRBV5-8 and TRBJ2-5; possible D gene TRBD2, 5 bases. The end of the DNA fits TRBJ2-7 better, so the J call may be wrong. CDR1 is SGHTS and CDR2 is YDEGEE in the germline V gene. The CDR3 runs to 14 residues. The CDR3 protein is CASSLERESYEQYF. The CDR3 DNA is TGTGCCAGCAGCTTGGAGAGGGAATCCTACGAGCAGTACTTC.

This chain uses TRBV18 with TRBJ2-7, with 10 nucleotides matching TRBD1. The junction had 5 bases not matched to a gene; V was cut back by 3 bases and J by 3 bases. This CDR3 has 15 residues. Germline loops: CDR1 KGHSH, CDR2 LQKENI. CDR3 sequence (DNA): TGTGCCAGCTCACCGGGACAGGGGATATACTACGAGCAGTACTTC. It specifies CASSPGQGIYYEQYF.

This clone was counted only a few times. The V gene is TRBV11-1, the J gene TRBJ2-5; D is possibly TRBD1 (6 bases). CDR1 SGHAT and CDR2 FQDESV come from the germline V gene (reference sequence). With 2 bases removed from V and 5 bases from J, the gap between germline ends came to 15 bases. The CDR3 extends over 15 amino acids. The DNA for the CDR3 is TGTGCCAGCAGCTTAACGACCCACAGGGTGGAGACCCAGTACTTC. It is translated as CASSLTTHRVETQYF.

This chain connects TRBV2 to TRBJ2-5; D possibly corresponds to TRBD2 (5 bases). Gene TRBJ2-7 matches the end of the DNA better, so the J call may be wrong. Germline V gene data show CDR1 as SNHLY and CDR2 as FYNNEI. This CDR3 has 15 residues. CDR3 coding DNA: TGTGCCAGCAGTGAACCCGACGGGGTAACCTACGAGCAGTACTTC. The encoded protein is CASSEPDGVTYEQYF.

The chain employs TRBV4-1 and TRBJ1-3, with D perhaps matching TRBD1 (6 bases). CDR3 size: 16 residues. The V end lost 1 base, the J end lost 4 bases, and 14 bases lay between the germline ends. The germline V gene has CDR1 MGHRA and CDR2 YSYEKL. Here the CDR3 reads CASSQGDTAYGNTIYF. The CDR3 DNA reads TGCGCCAGCAGCCAAGGGGACACTGCCTACGGAAACACCATATATTTT.

The chain links TRBV7-2 to TRBJ2-7; D remains unclear. V lost 5 bases and J 3 bases, leaving 8 bases between the germline ends. The CDR3 sequence is 12 residues long. Germline V CDR1 and CDR2: SGHTA, FQGNSA. CDR3 residues: CASSPTYYEQYF. The CDR3, as DNA: TGTGCCAGCAGCCCGACCTACTACGAGCAGTACTTC.

The CDR3 protein is CASQDDGGYYGYTF. For the CDR3, the DNA is TGTGCCAGCCAGGATGACGGGGGTTACTATGGCTACACCTTC. The rearrangement joins TRBV7-2 to TRBJ1-2, with a possible D match to TRBD1 (5 bases). The V end lost 8 bases, the J end lost 3 bases, and 16 bases lay between the germline ends. Germline V gives CDR1 SGHTA, CDR2 FQGNSA. The CDR3 length is 14 residues.

This chain connects TRBV2 to TRBJ2-7, with a weak D call TRBD1 (5 bases). The CDR3 has 13 amino acids. V was trimmed by 4 bases and J by 6 bases, leaving 13 bases between them. Germline V CDR1 and CDR2: SNHLY, FYNNEI. This CDR3 reads CASSVTGVAEQYF. The CDR3 DNA is TGTGCCAGCAGTGTAACAGGAGTTGCCGAGCAGTACTTC.

The chain employs TRBV6-5 and TRBJ2-7; 7 bases agree with TRBD2. Germline CDR1 reads MNHEY; CDR2 reads SVGAGI. The CDR3 is 13 amino acids. Trimming removed 5 bases from V and 6 bases from J; junction bases left unmatched: 7. The CDR3 sequence: CASSATGGGEQYF. The CDR3 DNA is TGTGCCAGCAGTGCCACGGGAGGAGGCGAGCAGTACTTC.

The chain combines TRBV9 with TRBJ2-1; D might be TRBD2 (5 bases). Germline CDR1 is SGDLS and CDR2 is YYNGEE. V lost 0 bases and J lost 3, with 19 bases in between. The CDR3 is 18 residues long. CDR3 region: CASSVAPHPLVNYNEQFF. The CDR3 nucleotides are TGTGCCAGCAGCGTAGCCCCCCACCCACTAGTTAACTACAATGAGCAGTTCTTC.

This chain joins TRBV2 and TRBJ2-1, with 9 bases matching TRBD2. V was pared by 0 bases and J by 13 bases, with 4 bases of the junction left unmatched. CDR1 is SNHLY, CDR2 FYNNEI, per germline. This CDR3 has 13 amino acids. The CDR3 protein is CASSEALREGQFF. The DNA for the CDR3 is TGTGCCAGCAGTGAAGCGCTGCGGGAGGGACAGTTCTTC.

The gene calls are TRBV9 and TRBJ1-2; D gene unclear. The CDR3 consists of 15 residues. CDR1 is SGDLS, CDR2 YYNGEE, per germline. The V and J ends lost 0 bases and 0 bases respectively, with 9 bases between them. The CDR3 DNA reads as TGTGCCAGCAGCGTAGGCGGCAGCCCTAACTATGGCTACACCTTC. This encodes CASSVGGSPNYGYTF.

The J gene is TRBJ2-5, the V gene TRBV27; perhaps D is TRBD1 or TRBD2 (5 bases each). CDR3 length: 14 amino acids. Germline-derived CDR1 and CDR2 are MNHEY and SMNVEV (reference sequence). V gave up 6 bases and J gave up 3 bases, with 14 bases separating them. In nucleotides, the CDR3 is TGTGCCAGCAGCTGGGGACCCGGGGAAGAGACCCAGTACTTC. Protein product: CASSWGPGEETQYF.

V usage is TRBV29-1 and J usage is TRBJ1-1; TRBD1 matches 9 bases. This CDR3 is 14 amino acids long. V shed 4 bases and J 3 bases; nucleotides not matched to a gene: 6. The germline CDR1 and CDR2 sequences are SQVTM and ANQGSEA. CDR3 sequence: CSVGTGDGDTEAFF. As DNA, the CDR3 is TGCAGCGTTGGGACAGGGGATGGGGACACTGAAGCTTTCTTT. Full variable domain (outside the CDR3, taken from reference TRBV29-1 and TRBJ1-1): SAVISQKPSRDICQRGTSLTIQCQVDSQVTMMFWYRQQPGQSLTLIATANQGSEATYESGFVIDKFPISRPNLTFSTLTVSNMSPEDSSIYLCSVGTGDGDTEAFFGQGTRLTVV.

V and J are TRBV6-6 and TRBJ2-3; D not certain. CDR1 is MNHNY, CDR2 SVGAGI, per germline (reference sequence). The CDR3 is made up of 15 amino acids. Trimming cost V 0 bases and J 2 bases, with 9 bases left between them. The CDR3 protein is CASSYSIEVTDTQYF. CDR3 nucleotide sequence: TGTGCCAGCAGTTACTCGATTGAAGTCACAGATACGCAGTATTTT.

This clone was seen only once. The chain couples TRBV15 to TRBJ2-3; 7 nucleotides align to TRBD2. The trim removed 0 bases at V and 2 bases at J, leaving 8 bases unmatched. This CDR3 spans 17 amino acids. The V gene's germline CDR1 is LNHNV and CDR2 YYDKDF (reference sequence). CDR3 bases: TGTGCCACCAGCAGAGAGGATCGGGGGGAGCTCACAGATACGCAGTATTTT. Encoded protein: CATSREDRGELTDTQYF.

The genes are TRBV9 and TRBJ1-1, with TRBD1 matching 7 bases. The length of the CDR3 is 12 residues. Looked up from germline, CDR1 is SGDLS and CDR2 is YYNGEE. The ends lost 0 bases at V and 11 bases at J; junction bases unmatched: 4. The CDR3 DNA sequence: TGTGCCAGCAGCGTAGGGGACAGCAAGGCTTTCTTT. Its protein is CASSVGDSKAFF.

V is TRBV29-1 and J is TRBJ1-1, with unresolved D. CDR1 is SQVTM, CDR2 ANQGSEA, per germline. The CDR3 has 15 residues. Deletions cut 2 bases from V and 6 bases from J, with 19 bases between. The CDR3 DNA follows: TGCAGCGTTGAATGGTGGACCCTCTTGGGCCCTGAAGCTTTCTTT. Amino acid sequence: CSVEWWTLLGPEAFF.

The chain has TRBV11-2 and TRBJ2-7, with no clear D. Per the germline V gene, CDR1 is SGHAT and CDR2 is FQNNGV. The length of the CDR3 is 13 residues. The ends were cut back, 1 base at V and 2 bases at J, with 6 bases in the middle. The CDR3 DNA sequence: TGTGCCAGCAGCTTAGGGCCCACCTACGAGCAGTACTTC. Translated: CASSLGPTYEQYF.

This clone was seen only a few times. The V gene is TRBV2, the J gene TRBJ2-3; tentatively, D is TRBD1 or TRBD2 (5 bases each). V was shortened by 8 bases and J by 0 bases, with 15 bases between the two germline ends. This CDR3 has 15 residues. Germline V gives CDR1 SNHLY, CDR2 FYNNEI. The CDR3 bases are TGTGCCAGCCAGGGACGTAGGTCTAGCACAGATACGCAGTATTTT. It yields the protein CASQGRRSSTDTQYF.

The sample holds one count of this clone. The rearrangement links TRBV7-8 to TRBJ2-7; 15 bases fit TRBD2. Germline V gene lookup returns CDR1 SGHVS and CDR2 FQNEAQ. The CDR3 extends over 16 amino acids. J lost 7 bases, V lost 3 bases, and 7 bases had no gene match. The CDR3 DNA sequence: TGTGCCAGCAGCTTCAGGACTAGCGGGAGGGCCCGAGAGCAGTACTTC. This translates into CASSFRTSGRAREQYF.

The chain links TRBV19 to TRBJ1-2; 9 nucleotides line up with TRBD1. The germline V gene encodes CDR1 LNHDA and CDR2 SQIVND (reference sequence). After removal of 4 bases from V and 8 bases from J, the junction contained 14 bases not matched to a gene. The CDR3 runs 16 residues. CDR3 sequence reads: CASSTPDADRGDGYTF. In DNA, the CDR3 is TGTGCCAGTAGTACTCCTGACGCGGACAGGGGAGACGGCTACACCTTC. Variable domain in full (rest from reference TRBV19 and TRBJ1-2): DGGITQSPKYLFRKEGQNVTLSCEQNLNHDAMYWYRQDPGQGLRLIYYSQIVNDFQKGDIAEGYSVSREKKESFPLTVTSAQKNPTAFYLCASSTPDADRGDGYTFGSGTRLTVV.

The chain employs TRBV7-2 and TRBJ2-1; TRBD2 matches 8 bases. Germline V gene data show CDR1 as SGHTA and CDR2 as FQGNSA. With V trimmed by 6 bases and J by 5 bases, 9 bases remained unmatched. This CDR3 contains 15 residues. The DNA for the CDR3 is TGTGCCAGCAGTCAATGGGGTAGCGGGAACAATGAGCAGTTCTTC. Translating gives CASSQWGSGNNEQFF.

The chain couples TRBV2 to TRBJ2-2; no clear D. The germline V gene has CDR1 SNHLY and CDR2 FYNNEI. The CDR3 sequence is 13 residues long. V was pared by 5 bases and J by 6 bases, with 10 bases between. The CDR3 loop is CASSKPQAGELFF. CDR3 coding DNA: TGTGCCAGCAGTAAACCGCAGGCCGGGGAGCTGTTTTTT. Full variable domain (missing parts from reference TRBV2 and TRBJ2-2): EPEVTQTPSHQVTQMGQEVILRCVPISNHLYFYWYRQILGQKVEFLVSFYNNEISEKSEIFDDQFSVERPDGSNFTLKIRSTKLEDSAMYFCASSKPQAGELFFGEGSRLTVL.

The CDR3 here is CASSLRKGARTEAFF. The CDR3 DNA reads as TGCGCCAGCAGTTTGAGGAAGGGGGCGCGCACTGAAGCTTTCTTT. The chain joins TRBV10-1 to TRBJ1-1; 7 nucleotides line up with TRBD1. Germline loops: CDR1 WNHNN, CDR2 SYGVQD (reference sequence). The CDR3 is 15 amino acids. Trimming removed 5 bases from V and 4 bases from J; junction bases left unmatched: 10.

The chain links TRBV9 to TRBJ2-2; 7 positions agree with TRBD1. Germline V gene sequence: CDR1 SGDLS, CDR2 YYNGEE. This CDR3 has 16 residues. V lost 4 bases and J lost 1; bases outside the gene matches: 7. CDR3 nucleotide sequence: TGTGCCAGCAGCTCCCTCGACAGGGAGAACACCGGGGAGCTGTTTTTT. Translation gives CASSSLDRENTGELFF.

This sequence joins TRBV7-9 and TRBJ2-4; 10 bases map to TRBD2. From germline, CDR1 is SEHNR and CDR2 FQNEAQ (reference sequence). V was clipped by 0 bases and J by 5 bases; unmatched bases: 7. The CDR3 sequence is 17 residues long. The chain's CDR3 is CASSLARASGSENIQYF. The CDR3 region has the DNA TGTGCCAGCAGCTTAGCGCGGGCTAGCGGGAGCGAAAACATTCAGTACTTC. The whole variable domain, filled in from reference TRBV7-9 and TRBJ2-4, reads DTGVSQNPRHKITKRGQNVTFRCDPISEHNRLYWYRQTLGQGPEFLTYFQNEAQLEKSRLLSDRFSAERPKGSFSTLEIQRTEQGDSAMYLCASSLARASGSENIQYFGAGTRLSVL.